A single T cell receptor beta chain is shown here with its context. Its matching antigen is unknown. Vbeta (60) and Jbeta (13) primers were used in the PCR. Profiled with immunoSEQ multiplex PCR; TCRdb holds only in-frame clones, not every one. The sample comprises some 130,000 clones, 77% of which are singletons, and under 5% rests with the top ten. These data belong to a study of cytomegalovirus exposure and HLA in healthy donors. Whole-study results and caveats: Later on, an analysis tied around 17,000 TCR beta sequences to HLA alleles at 0.05 false discovery rate. Of the V segments, some could not be distinguished, including TRBV6-2 and TRBV6-3, and were excluded. Researchers catalogued 164 TCR beta chains as cytomegalovirus-associated. Both high specificity and high sensitivity reportedly marked the classifier's diagnosis of cytomegalovirus status.

The CDR3 contains 15 residues. Germline V gene lookup returns CDR1 MNHNY and CDR2 SVGAGI (reference sequence). Sequencing used PBMCs. The chain couples TRBV6-6 to TRBJ2-5; the D gene is possibly TRBD1 (7 bases). TRBJ2-7 explains the end of the DNA better; the J call may be wrong. The source of this sequence is a male donor in good health and CMV-seropositive. This CDR3 reads CASSYKEGATYEQYF. The CDR3 DNA sequence: TGTGCCAGCAGTTACAAGGAGGGGGCAACCTACGAGCAGTACTTC.